This T cell receptor (beta chain) was documented in a study of T cells expressing NK-cell markers. Study context: Sequencing covered eight donors, seven HCMV-seropositive and one seronegative. General study points: CD8+ T cells in a handful of donors included dominant NKG2C+ clonotypes at about 1.0-8%. Four donors likewise had their CD3+CD56-NKG2C+ fraction led by these clonotypes.

5'RACE template switching built TCR beta cDNA with unique molecular identifiers. For each CDR3 protein, TCRdb gives one entry from its re-call of the 5' RACE reads, without DNA. The table counts 350,000 to 400,000 distinct CDR3 sequences; about 10% lies in the top ten. As to this clonotype: What it binds is unknown.

This CDR3 region has 15 residues. Per the germline V gene, CDR1 is DFQATT and CDR2 is SNEGSKA (reference sequence). The chain has TRBV20-1 and TRBJ2-7; the TCRdb call, TRBD1, lacks DNA for checking. The clonotype comes from a woman aged 45-60 years in good health. Material for sequencing was blood T cells: a sorted CD56 or NKG2C T cell subset, CD4+ or CD8+ T cells, or bulk PBMC T cells (not recorded which). This CDR3 reads CSARVGQSSSYEQYF.